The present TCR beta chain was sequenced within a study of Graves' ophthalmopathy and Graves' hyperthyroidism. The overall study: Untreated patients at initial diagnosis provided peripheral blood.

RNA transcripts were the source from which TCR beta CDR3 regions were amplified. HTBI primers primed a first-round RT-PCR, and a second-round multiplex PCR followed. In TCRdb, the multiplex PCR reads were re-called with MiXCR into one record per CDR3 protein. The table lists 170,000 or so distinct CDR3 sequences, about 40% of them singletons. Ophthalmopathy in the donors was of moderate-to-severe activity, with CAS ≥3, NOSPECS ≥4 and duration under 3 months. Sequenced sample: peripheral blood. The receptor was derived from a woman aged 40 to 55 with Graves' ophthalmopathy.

The CDR3 sequence is CAGGEQYF. The CDR3 bases are TGTGCCGGCGGCGAGCAGTACTTC. V gene TRBV24-1 combines with J gene TRBJ2-7; D is unresolved. CDR1 KGHDR and CDR2 SFDVKD come from the germline V gene. Trimming pared 12 bases from V and 6 bases from J, leaving 5 bases between. The CDR3 has 8 amino acids.